The clone carrying this T cell receptor (beta chain) occurred a few times. As yet, its antigen is unknown. These data come from a study of neurological immune-mediated disorders. Study-wide points: The level of TCR clonal expansion was highest in patients with HTLV-1-associated myelopathy and lowest in multiple sclerosis, where it fell below the level seen in healthy controls. Because no CDR3 amino acid sequences were shared across subjects by expanded clones, private repertoires were suggested in all groups.

The team produced cDNA through 5'RACE using 10-nucleotide random UMIs. MiXCR was run by TCRdb on the 5' RACE reads, yielding one entry per CDR3 protein. The sample shows approximately 36,000 distinct CDR3 sequences, roughly 3.1% of them seen only once. Time point noted: longitudinal time-point 1 (baseline). This CDR3 spans 14 amino acids. Trimming took 10 bases from V and 5 from J, leaving 20 bases between them. The V gene's germline CDR1 is SEHNR and CDR2 FQNEAQ (reference sequence). This sequence was found in a woman aged 55-69 years with multiple sclerosis. Sequencing used PBMCs. The chain recombines TRBV7-9 with TRBJ1-2, with D possibly being TRBD1 (5 bases). In nucleotides, the CDR3 is TGTGCCATAAACCCGGGCCCCAAGGGGTATGGCTACACCTTC. Translating it yields CAINPGPKGYGYTF.